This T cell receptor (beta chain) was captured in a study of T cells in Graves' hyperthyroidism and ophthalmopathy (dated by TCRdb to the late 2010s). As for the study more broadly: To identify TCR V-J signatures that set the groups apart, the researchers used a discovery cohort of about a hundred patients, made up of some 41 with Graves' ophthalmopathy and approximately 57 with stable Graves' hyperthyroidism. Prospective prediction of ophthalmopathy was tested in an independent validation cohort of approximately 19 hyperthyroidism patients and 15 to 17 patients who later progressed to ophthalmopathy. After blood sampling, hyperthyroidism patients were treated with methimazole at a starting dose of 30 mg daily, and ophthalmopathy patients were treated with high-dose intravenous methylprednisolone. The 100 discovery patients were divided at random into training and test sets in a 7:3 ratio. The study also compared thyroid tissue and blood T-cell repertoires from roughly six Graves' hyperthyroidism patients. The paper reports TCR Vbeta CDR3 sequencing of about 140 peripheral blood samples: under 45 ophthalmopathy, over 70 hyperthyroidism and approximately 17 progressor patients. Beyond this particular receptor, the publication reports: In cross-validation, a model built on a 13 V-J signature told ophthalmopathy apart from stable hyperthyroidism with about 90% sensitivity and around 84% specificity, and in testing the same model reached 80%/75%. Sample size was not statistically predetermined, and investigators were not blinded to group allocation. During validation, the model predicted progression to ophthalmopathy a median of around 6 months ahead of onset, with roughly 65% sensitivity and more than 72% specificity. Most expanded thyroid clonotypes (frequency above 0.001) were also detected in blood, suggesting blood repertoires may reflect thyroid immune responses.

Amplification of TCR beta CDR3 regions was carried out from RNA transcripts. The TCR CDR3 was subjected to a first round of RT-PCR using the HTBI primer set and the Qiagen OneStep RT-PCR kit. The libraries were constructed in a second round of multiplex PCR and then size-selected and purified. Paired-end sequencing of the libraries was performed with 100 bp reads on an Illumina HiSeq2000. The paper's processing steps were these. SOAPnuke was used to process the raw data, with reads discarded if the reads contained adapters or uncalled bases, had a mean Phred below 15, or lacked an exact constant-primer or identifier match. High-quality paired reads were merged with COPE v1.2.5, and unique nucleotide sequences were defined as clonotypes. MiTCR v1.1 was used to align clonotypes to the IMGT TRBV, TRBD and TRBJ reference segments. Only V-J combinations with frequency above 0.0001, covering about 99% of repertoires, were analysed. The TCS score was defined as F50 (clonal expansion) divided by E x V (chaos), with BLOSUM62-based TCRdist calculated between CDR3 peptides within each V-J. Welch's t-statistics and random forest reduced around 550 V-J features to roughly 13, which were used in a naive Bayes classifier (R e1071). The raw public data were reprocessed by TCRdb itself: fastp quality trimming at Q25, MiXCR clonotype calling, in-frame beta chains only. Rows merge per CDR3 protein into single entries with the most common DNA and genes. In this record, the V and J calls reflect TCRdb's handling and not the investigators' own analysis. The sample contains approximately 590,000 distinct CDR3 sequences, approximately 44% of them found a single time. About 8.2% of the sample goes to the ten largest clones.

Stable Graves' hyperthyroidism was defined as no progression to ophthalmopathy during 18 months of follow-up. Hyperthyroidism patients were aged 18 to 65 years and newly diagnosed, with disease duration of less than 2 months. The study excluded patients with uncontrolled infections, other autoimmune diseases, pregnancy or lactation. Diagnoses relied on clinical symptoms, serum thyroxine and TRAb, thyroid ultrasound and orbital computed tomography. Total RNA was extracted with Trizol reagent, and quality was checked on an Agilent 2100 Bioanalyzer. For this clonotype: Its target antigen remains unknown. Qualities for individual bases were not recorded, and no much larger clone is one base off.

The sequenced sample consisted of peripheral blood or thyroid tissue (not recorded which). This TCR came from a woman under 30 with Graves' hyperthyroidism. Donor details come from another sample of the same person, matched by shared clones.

The CDR3 loop reads CASRGPGGKETQYF. The DNA sequence is TGTGCCAGTAGAGGGCCAGGGGGTAAGGAGACCCAGTACTTC. The rearrangement joined TRBV19 to TRBJ2-5; 7 central nucleotides agree with TRBD1. The CDR3 runs 14 amino acids, cysteine and phenylalanine included. The sequence is cut down to CDR3 DNA, 42 bases in frame from base 1. CDR1 and CDR2 (LNHDA, SQIVND) derive from the germline V gene (reference sequence). Trimming leaves V shorter by 6 bases and J shorter by 5 bases, with the junction holding 9 bases beyond the gene matches. This CDR3, with the reference TRBV19 and TRBJ2-5 proteins standing in past its ends, gives the full variable domain DGGITQSPKYLFRKEGQNVTLSCEQNLNHDAMYWYRQDPGQGLRLIYYSQIVNDFQKGDIAEGYSVSREKKESFPLTVTSAQKNPTAFYLCASRGPGGKETQYFGPGTRLLVL.